Shown below are 5 T cell receptor beta chains from a single sample sequenced in a study of cytomegalovirus exposure and HLA in healthy donors. Sequencing was performed with immunoSEQ multiplex PCR; in TCRdb, only in-frame clones are kept and a portion is missing. The profile shows 280,000 or so clones, 85% to 90% of them singletons. Sequences were obtained from PBMCs. The source of these receptors is a woman under 30 in good health and CMV-seronegative.

This chain connects TRBV6-5 to TRBJ2-7; D perhaps matches TRBD1 (6 bases). V lost 4 bases and J 2 bases, leaving 9 bases between the germline ends. Germline loops: CDR1 MNHEY, CDR2 SVGAGI. The CDR3 spans 13 residues. CDR3 loop: CASSSGAPYEQYF. The CDR3 nucleotides are TGTGCCAGCAGTTCAGGGGCCCCCTACGAGCAGTACTTC.

The rearrangement uses TRBV30 and TRBJ2-1; D is uncertain. Trimming shortened V by 2 bases and J by 0 bases, and 5 bases separated the two germline ends. Per germline, CDR1 GTSNPN and CDR2 SVGIG (reference sequence). The CDR3 is 13 amino acids. The CDR3, as DNA: TGTGCCTGGAGTCCCAGCTCCTACAATGAGCAGTTCTTC. This translates into CAWSPSSYNEQFF.

The V call is TRBV10-3, the J call TRBJ2-5; D perhaps matches TRBD2 (5 bases). Germline V gene lookup returns CDR1 ENHRY and CDR2 SYGVKD. The CDR3 covers 14 residues. V was clipped by 6 bases and J by 5 bases, with 16 bases between them. CDR3 region: CAIRSTRDGETQYF. In DNA, the CDR3 is TGTGCCATCAGAAGTACTAGGGATGGGGAGACCCAGTACTTC.

The chain couples TRBV15 to TRBJ1-5; D is perhaps TRBD1 (5 bases). CDR1 and CDR2 (germline): LNHNV, YYDKDF (reference sequence). V was trimmed by 8 bases and J by 5 bases, leaving 13 bases between them. CDR3 size: 13 residues. CDR3 nucleotides: TGTGCCACCGCATATGGAGGGGATCAGCCCCAGCATTTT. Translating gives CATAYGGDQPQHF. Using reference TRBV15 and TRBJ1-5 for the parts outside the CDR3, the full variable domain is DAMVIQNPRYQVTQFGKPVTLSCSQTLNHNVMYWYQQKSSQAPKLLFHYYDKDFNNEADTPDNFQSRRPNTSFCFLDIRSPGLGDTAMYLCATAYGGDQPQHFGDGTRLSIL.

CDR3 DNA: TGTGCCAGCAGCTCTCGAGATACGCAGTATTTT. Amino acid sequence: CASSSRDTQYF. The J gene is TRBJ2-3, the V gene TRBV5-6; D not resolved. V was pared by 3 bases and J by 5 bases, with 4 bases between. This CDR3 has 11 amino acids. Per the germline V gene, CDR1 is SGHDT and CDR2 is YYEEEE.